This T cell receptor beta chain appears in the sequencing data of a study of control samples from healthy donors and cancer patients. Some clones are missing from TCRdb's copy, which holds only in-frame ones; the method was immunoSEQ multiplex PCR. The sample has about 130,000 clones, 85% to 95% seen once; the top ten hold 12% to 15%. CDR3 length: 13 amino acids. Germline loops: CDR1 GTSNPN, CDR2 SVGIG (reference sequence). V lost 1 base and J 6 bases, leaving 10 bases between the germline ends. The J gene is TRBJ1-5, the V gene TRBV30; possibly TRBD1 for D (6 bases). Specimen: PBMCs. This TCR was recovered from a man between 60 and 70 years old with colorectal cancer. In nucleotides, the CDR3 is TGTGCCTGGAGTGCAGGGGTCCTTCAGCCCCAGCATTTT. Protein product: CAWSAGVLQPQHF.